This T cell receptor (beta chain) was captured by sequencing in a study of cytotoxic CD8 clonotypes in ibrutinib-treated CLL. Study-level information: Specimens for response were gathered following a median approximately 12 months of therapy, spanning 6 to 36. General study points: Clonality (at baseline) was higher than in age-matched healthy donors and tracked circulating CD8+ T-cell counts. Upon ibrutinib response clonality rose, and upon progression it fell back toward baseline.

Here immunoSEQ multiplex PCR was the method, and the copy in TCRdb shows in-frame clones only, minus some. The sample has about 15,000 clones, less than 55% seen once; the top ten hold 30% to 35%. For TCR beta libraries, approximately 2 micrograms of genomic DNA were obtained from cryopreserved PBMCs. Trimming shortened V by 8 bases and J by 3 bases, and 14 bases separated the two germline ends. The CDR3 has 13 amino acids. Per the germline V gene, CDR1 is SNHLY and CDR2 is FYNNEI. This clone was seen a few times. What it binds is unknown. The specimen comprised PBMCs, sampled at a roughly 24-month disease-progression time point, from a patient treated with ibrutinib. The rearrangement links TRBV2 to TRBJ2-7, with D possibly matching TRBD1 (5 bases). The sequence derives from a human donor with chronic lymphocytic leukemia. The CDR3 sequence is CASDRQGNYEQYF. The DNA for the CDR3 is TGTGCCAGCGATCGTCAGGGAAACTACGAGCAGTACTTC.